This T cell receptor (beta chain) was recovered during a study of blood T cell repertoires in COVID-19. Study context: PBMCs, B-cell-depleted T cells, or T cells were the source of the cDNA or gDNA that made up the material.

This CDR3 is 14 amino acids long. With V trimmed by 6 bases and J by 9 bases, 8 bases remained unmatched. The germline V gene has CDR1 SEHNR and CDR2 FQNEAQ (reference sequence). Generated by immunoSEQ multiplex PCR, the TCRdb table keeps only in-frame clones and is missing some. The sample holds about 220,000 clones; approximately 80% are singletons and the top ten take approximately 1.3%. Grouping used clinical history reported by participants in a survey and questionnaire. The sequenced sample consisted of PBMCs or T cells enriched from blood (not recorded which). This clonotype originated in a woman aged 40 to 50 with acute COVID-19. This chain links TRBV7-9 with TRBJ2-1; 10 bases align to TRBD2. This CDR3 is CASSKSSGGGEQFF. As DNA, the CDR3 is TGTGCCAGCAGTAAATCTAGCGGGGGTGGTGAGCAGTTCTTC.